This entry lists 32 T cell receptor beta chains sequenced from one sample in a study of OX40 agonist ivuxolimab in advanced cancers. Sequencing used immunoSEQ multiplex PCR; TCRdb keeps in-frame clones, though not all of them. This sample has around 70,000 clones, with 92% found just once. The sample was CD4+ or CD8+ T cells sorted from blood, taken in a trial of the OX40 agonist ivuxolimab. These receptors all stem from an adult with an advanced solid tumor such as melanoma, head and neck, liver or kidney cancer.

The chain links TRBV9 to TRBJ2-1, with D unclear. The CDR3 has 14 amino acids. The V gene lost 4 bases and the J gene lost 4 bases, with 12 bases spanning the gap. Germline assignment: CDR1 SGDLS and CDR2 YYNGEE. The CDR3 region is CASSPTDRYNEQFF. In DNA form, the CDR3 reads TGTGCCAGCAGCCCGACCGATAGGTACAATGAGCAGTTCTTC.

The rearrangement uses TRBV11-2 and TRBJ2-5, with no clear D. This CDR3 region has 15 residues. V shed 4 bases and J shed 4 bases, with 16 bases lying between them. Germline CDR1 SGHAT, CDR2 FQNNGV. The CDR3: CASSSIPDGLETQYF. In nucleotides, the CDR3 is TGTGCCAGCAGCTCGATTCCGGACGGATTAGAGACCCAGTACTTC.

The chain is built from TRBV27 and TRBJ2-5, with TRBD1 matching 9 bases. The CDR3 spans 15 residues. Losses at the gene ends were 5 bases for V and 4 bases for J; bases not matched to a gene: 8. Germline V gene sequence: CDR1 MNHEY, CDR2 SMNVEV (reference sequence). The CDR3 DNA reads TGTGCCAGCAGTAAGGACAGGGGTATGGGAGAGACCCAGTACTTC. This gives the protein CASSKDRGMGETQYF.

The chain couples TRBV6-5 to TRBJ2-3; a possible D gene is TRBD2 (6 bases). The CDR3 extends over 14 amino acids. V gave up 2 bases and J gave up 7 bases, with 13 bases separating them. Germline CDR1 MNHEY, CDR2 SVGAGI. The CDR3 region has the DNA TGTGCCAGCAGTTACCCCCATGCGGGAAATACGCAGTATTTT. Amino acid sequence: CASSYPHAGNTQYF.

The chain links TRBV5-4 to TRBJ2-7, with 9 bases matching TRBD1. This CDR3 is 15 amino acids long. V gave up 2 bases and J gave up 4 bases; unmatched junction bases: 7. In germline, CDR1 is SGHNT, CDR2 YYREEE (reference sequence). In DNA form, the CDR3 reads TGTGCCAGCAGCTTCACAGGACAGGGGTGGTACGAGCAGTACTTC. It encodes CASSFTGQGWYEQYF.

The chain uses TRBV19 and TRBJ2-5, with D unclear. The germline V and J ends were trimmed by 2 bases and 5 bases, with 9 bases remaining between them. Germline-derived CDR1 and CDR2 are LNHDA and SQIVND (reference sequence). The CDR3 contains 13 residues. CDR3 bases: TGTGCCAGTAGTATACTCGGATGGGAGACCCAGTACTTC. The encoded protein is CASSILGWETQYF.

The CDR3 protein is CASSVVGTSGGSSYNEQFF. The CDR3 coding sequence is TGTGCCAGCAGCGTAGTCGGGACTAGCGGGGGTTCCTCCTACAATGAGCAGTTCTTC. V gene TRBV9 combines with J gene TRBJ2-1; TRBD2 matches at 14 bases. This CDR3 spans 19 amino acids. Germline lookup yields CDR1 SGDLS and CDR2 YYNGEE. V dropped 0 bases and J dropped 0; count of bases not matched to a gene: 5.

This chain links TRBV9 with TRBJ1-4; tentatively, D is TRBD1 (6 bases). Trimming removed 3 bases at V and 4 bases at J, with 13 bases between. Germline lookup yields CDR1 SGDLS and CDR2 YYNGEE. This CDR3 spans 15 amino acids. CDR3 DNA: TGTGCCAGCAGCGCGCCCGGGACAAGTAATGAAAAACTGTTTTTT. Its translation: CASSAPGTSNEKLFF.

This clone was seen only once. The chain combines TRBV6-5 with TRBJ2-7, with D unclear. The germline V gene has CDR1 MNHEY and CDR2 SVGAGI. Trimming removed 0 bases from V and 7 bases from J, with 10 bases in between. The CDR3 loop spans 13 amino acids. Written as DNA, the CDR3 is TGTGCCAGCAGTTACTCTGAAGCCTTAGAGCAGTACTTC. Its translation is CASSYSEALEQYF.

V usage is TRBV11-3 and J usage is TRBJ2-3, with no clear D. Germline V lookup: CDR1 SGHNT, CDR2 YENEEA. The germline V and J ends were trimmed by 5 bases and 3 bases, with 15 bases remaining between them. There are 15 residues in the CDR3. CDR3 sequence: CASSPRSPTTDTQYF. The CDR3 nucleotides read TGTGCCAGCAGCCCTAGATCCCCGACGACAGATACGCAGTATTTT.

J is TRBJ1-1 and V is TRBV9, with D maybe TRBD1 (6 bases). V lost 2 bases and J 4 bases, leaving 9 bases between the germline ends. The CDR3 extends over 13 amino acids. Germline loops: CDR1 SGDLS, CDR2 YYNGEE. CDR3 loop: CASSVRGGTEAFF. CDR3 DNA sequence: TGTGCCAGCAGCGTCAGGGGCGGCACTGAAGCTTTCTTT.

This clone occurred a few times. This CDR3 is CASGQGANTEAFF. The CDR3 region has the DNA TGTGCCAGCGGACAGGGGGCGAACACTGAAGCTTTCTTT. The genes are TRBV6-4 and TRBJ1-1; 11 bases map to TRBD1. J gave up 1 base and V 8 bases, and 0 bases lay outside the gene matches. This CDR3 has 13 residues. Per the germline V gene, CDR1 is MRHNA and CDR2 is SNTAGT.

The CDR3 here is CASSPSHGGAGGDTQYF. The CDR3 DNA sequence: TGTGCCAGCAGCCCCTCCCACGGGGGGGCCGGGGGAGATACGCAGTATTTT. V gene TRBV5-4 combines with J gene TRBJ2-3; 8 bases agree with TRBD2. V shed 4 bases and J 5 bases; nucleotides not matched to a gene: 15. The CDR3 runs to 17 residues. Germline CDR1 is SGHNT and CDR2 is YYREEE (reference sequence).

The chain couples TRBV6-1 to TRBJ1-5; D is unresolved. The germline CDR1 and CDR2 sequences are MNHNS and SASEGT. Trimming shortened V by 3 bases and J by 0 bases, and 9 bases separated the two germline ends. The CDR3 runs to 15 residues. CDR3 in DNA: TGTGCCAGCAGTGAGTCGCTCTCTAGCAATCAGCCCCAGCATTTT. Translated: CASSESLSSNQPQHF.

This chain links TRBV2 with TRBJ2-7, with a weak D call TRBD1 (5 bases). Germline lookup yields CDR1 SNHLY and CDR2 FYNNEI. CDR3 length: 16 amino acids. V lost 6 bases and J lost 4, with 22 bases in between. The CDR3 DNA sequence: TGTGCCAGCAGCTTAGGAGTTCGGGTGACAGATTACGAGCAGTACTTC. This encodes CASSLGVRVTDYEQYF.

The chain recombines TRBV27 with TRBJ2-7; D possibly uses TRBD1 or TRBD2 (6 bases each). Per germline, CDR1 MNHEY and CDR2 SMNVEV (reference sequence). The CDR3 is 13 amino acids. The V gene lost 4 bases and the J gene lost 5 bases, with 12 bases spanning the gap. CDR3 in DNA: TGTGCCAGCAGTTGGCCGGGGGCAAACGAGCAGTACTTC. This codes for CASSWPGANEQYF.

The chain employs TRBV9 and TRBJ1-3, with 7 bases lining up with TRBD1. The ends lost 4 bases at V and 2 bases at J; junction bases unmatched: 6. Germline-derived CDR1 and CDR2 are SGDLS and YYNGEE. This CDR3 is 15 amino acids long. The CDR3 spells CASSTSGTAGNTIYF. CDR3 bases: TGTGCCAGCAGCACCAGCGGGACAGCTGGAAACACCATATATTTT.

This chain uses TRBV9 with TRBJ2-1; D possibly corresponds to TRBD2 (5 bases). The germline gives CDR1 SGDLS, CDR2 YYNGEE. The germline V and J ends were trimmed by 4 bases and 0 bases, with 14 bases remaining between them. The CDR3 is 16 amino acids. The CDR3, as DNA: TGTGCCAGCAGCCCCCTAATCAGCGGCTCCTACAATGAGCAGTTCTTC. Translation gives CASSPLISGSYNEQFF.

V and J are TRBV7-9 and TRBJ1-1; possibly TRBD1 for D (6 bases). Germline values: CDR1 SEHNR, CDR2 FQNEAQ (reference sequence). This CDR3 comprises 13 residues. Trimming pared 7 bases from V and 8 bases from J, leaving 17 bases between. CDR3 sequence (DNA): TGTGCCAGCACTATTGGGGGGGCAAGCGAAGCTTTCTTT. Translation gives CASTIGGASEAFF.

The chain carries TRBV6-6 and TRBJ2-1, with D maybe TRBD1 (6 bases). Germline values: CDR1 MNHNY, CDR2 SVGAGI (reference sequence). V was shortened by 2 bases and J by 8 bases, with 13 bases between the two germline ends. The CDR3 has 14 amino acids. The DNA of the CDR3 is TGTGCCAGCAGTTACATATCAGGGGATGATGAGCAGTTCTTC. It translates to CASSYISGDDEQFF.

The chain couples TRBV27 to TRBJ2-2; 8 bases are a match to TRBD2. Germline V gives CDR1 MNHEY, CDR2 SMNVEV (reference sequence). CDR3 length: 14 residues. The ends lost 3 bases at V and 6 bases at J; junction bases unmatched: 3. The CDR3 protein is CASSFGRVSGELFF. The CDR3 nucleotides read TGTGCCAGCAGTTTCGGGAGGGTGTCCGGGGAGCTGTTTTTT.

The CDR3 region has the DNA TGTGCCAGCAGAGAGAGAGGCGGCCGTTATAATTCACCCCTCCACTTT. Protein product: CASRERGGRYNSPLHF. The genes are TRBV2 and TRBJ1-6; D call uncertain. The V end lost 6 bases, the J end lost 4 bases, and 16 bases lay between the germline ends. CDR1 and CDR2 from the germline V gene are SNHLY and FYNNEI. This CDR3 spans 16 amino acids.

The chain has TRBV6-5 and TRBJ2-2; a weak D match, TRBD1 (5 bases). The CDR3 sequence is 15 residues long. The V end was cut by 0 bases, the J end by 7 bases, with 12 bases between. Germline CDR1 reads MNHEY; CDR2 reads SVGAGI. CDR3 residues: CASSYSQGWIGELFF. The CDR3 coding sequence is TGTGCCAGCAGTTACTCCCAGGGTTGGATCGGGGAGCTGTTTTTT.

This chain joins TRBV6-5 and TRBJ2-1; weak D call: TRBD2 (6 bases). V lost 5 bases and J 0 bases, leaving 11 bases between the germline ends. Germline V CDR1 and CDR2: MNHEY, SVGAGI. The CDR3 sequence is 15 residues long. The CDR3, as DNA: TGTGCCAGCAGTAGCGGGCCAAGCTCCTACAATGAGCAGTTCTTC. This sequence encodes CASSSGPSSYNEQFF.

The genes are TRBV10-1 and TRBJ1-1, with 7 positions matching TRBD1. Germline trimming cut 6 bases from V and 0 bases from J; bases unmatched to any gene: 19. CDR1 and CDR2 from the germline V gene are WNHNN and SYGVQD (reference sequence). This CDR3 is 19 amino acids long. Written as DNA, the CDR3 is TGCGCCAGCAGAAGAGACCCCCAGGGACAGCAGATCATGAACACTGAAGCTTTCTTT. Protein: CASRRDPQGQQIMNTEAFF.

Written as DNA, the CDR3 is TGTGCCAGCAGCTTGGCCGGGGGCCCCTACGAGCAGTACTTC. This translates into CASSLAGGPYEQYF. The V call is TRBV5-4, the J call TRBJ2-7; D may be TRBD1 or TRBD2 (6 bases each). This CDR3 contains 14 residues. Germline V gene data show CDR1 as SGHNT and CDR2 as YYREEE (reference sequence). V was clipped by 0 bases and J by 2 bases, with 9 bases between them.

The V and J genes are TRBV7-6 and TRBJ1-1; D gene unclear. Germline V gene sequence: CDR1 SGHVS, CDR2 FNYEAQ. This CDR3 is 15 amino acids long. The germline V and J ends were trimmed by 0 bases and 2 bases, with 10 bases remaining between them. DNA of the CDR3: TGTGCCAGCAGCTTAGCTGTGACGGCTAACACTGAAGCTTTCTTT. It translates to CASSLAVTANTEAFF. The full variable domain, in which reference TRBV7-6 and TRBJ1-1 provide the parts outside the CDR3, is GAGVSQSPRYKVTKRGQDVALRCDPISGHVSLYWYRQALGQGPEFLTYFNYEAQQDKSGLPNDRFSAERPEGSISTLTIQRTEQRDSAMYRCASSLAVTANTEAFFGQGTRLTVV.

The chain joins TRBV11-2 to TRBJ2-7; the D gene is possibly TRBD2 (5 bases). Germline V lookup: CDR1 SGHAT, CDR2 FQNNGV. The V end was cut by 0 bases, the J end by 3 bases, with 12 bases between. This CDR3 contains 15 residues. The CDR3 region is CASSLERTWFYEQYF. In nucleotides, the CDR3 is TGTGCCAGCAGCTTAGAAAGGACTTGGTTCTACGAGCAGTACTTC.

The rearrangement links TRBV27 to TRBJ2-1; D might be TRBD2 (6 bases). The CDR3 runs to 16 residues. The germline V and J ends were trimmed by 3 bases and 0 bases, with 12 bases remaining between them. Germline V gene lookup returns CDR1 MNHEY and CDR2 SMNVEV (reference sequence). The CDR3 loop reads CASSLVPGSSYNEQFF. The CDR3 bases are TGTGCCAGCAGTTTGGTGCCCGGGAGCTCCTACAATGAGCAGTTCTTC.

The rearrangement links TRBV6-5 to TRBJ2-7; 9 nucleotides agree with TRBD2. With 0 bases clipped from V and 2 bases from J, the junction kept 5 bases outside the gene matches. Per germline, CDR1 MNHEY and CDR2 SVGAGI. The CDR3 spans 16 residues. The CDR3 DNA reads TGTGCCAGCAGTTACTCGCCAGCGGGGGGCCCCTACGAGCAGTACTTC. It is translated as CASSYSPAGGPYEQYF.

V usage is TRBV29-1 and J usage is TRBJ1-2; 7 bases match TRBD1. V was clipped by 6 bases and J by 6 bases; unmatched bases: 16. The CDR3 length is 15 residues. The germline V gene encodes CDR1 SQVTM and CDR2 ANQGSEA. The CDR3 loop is CSVETGTASPNGYTF. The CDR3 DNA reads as TGCAGCGTCGAGACCGGGACAGCATCCCCGAATGGCTACACCTTC.

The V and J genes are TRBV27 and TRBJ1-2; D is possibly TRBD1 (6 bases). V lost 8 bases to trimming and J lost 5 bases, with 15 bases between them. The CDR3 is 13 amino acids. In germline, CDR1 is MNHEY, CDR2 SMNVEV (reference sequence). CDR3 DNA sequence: TGTGCCAGCGCACCAGGGACAACTTATGGCTACACCTTC. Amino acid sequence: CASAPGTTYGYTF.